A selection of T cell receptor delta chains follows, all from one sample in a study of γδ T cells in repeated Plasmodium falciparum infection. TCRdb fed the multiplex PCR reads to CATT. The data show 85,000 to 90,000 delta-chain clones, with under 1.5% seen just once and around 8.5% held by the top ten. The sample comprised gamma-delta T cells from blood. The receptors come from a pool of human donors (malaria-infected and uninfected, not separated). Each CDR3 is given with its conserved first and last residue. Fields, in order: D gene, V gene, CDR3 length, clone size, J gene, CDR3 DNA, CDR3 protein. A D gene is named only where the DNA matches it firmly. Not all rows give a size; the values are once, few, many and, for expanded clones, a class.

NA	TRDV3	16	many	TRDJ1	TGTGCCTTTACCCCAATCGGACCTTCGTACACCGATAAACTCATCTTT	CAFTPIGPSYTDKLIF
NA	TRDV3	14	medium-sized	TRDJ1	TGTGCCTTTGCGGGGGCTACCTACACCGATAAACTCATCTTT	CAFAGATYTDKLIF
TRDD3	TRDV1	16	few	TRDJ1	TGTGCTCTTGCCGCTCCTGTGACCTACTGGGGGCACGAACTCATCTTT	CALAAPVTYWGHELIF
NA	TRDV1	17	many	TRDJ3	TGTGCTCTTGGGGTAAACCACAGGCCCTGGGACACCCGACAGATGTTTTTC	CALGVNHRPWDTRQMFF
TRDD3	TRDV1	18	many	TRDJ1	TGTGCTCTTGGCGATCCTACGCACTGGGGGATAATCGCCGATAAACTCATCTTT	CALGDPTHWGIIADKLIF
NA	TRDV1	23	many	TRDJ3	TGTGCTCTTGGGGATCACCCCTCCTACAAACGGGGGAGAAGCTCCTGGGACACCCGACAGATGTTTTTC	CALGDHPSYKRGRSSWDTRQMFF
NA	TRDV3	16	medium-sized	TRDJ1	TGTGCCTTTCTCCGAGGGGTTCCTCCTTACACCGATAAACTCATCTTT	CAFLRGVPPYTDKLIF
TRDD3	TRDV1	20	many	TRDJ1	TGTGCTCTTGGGCTTTTTACTGGGGGATACGGCCATTCGTACACCGATAAACTCATCTTT	CALGLFTGGYGHSYTDKLIF
TRDD2	TRDV1	20	many	TRDJ1	TGTGCTCTTGGGAACGTTCCTTCCTACGAGGATACGGGGTACACCGATAAACTCATCTTT	CALGNVPSYEDTGYTDKLIF
TRDD3	TRDV1	22	many	TRDJ1	TGTGCTCTTGGGGCGCGACCTTCCTACCTTTACTGGGGGATACCAGCCACCGATAAACTCATCTTT	CALGARPSYLYWGIPATDKLIF
NA	TRDV3	19	NA	TRDJ1	TGTGCCTTTGCAGCTCGGTCCAGCGGGGGGTTGGACTACACCGATAAGCTCATCTTT	CAFAARSSGGLDYTDKLIF
TRDD3	TRDV1	21	many	TRDJ1	TGTGCTCTTGGGGAACTAAAAGCCTTCGCGTGGGGGATCGGGTACACCGATAAACTCATCTTT	CALGELKAFAWGIGYTDKLIF
NA	TRDV1	14	many	TRDJ1	TGTGCTCTTGGGGAACTGCGCCTCCCCAGTAAACTCATCTTT	CALGELRLPSKLIF
NA	TRDV1	23	many	TRDJ1	TGTGCTCTTGGGGAATTTATCCCTACTGTCCCCCTCTACCGTGGGGGCACAACCGATAAACTCATCTTT	CALGEFIPTVPLYRGGTTDKLIF
NA	TRDV2	18	medium-sized	TRDJ1	TGTGCCTGTGACACGAAGTACTACCAGCCGATGTACACCGATAAACTCATCTTT	CACDTKYYQPMYTDKLIF
NA	TRDV1	14	many	TRDJ1	TGTGCTCTTGGGGAACTTCCGAAGAGAGACAAACTCATCTTT	CALGELPKRDKLIF
TRDD3	TRDV1	21	medium-sized	TRDJ1	TGTGCTCTTGGGGAACCCCAACCTCTTCCCGGATGGGGGATACGGACCGATAAACTCATCTTT	CALGEPQPLPGWGIRTDKLIF
TRDD3	TRDV1	25	many	TRDJ1	TGTGCTCTTGGGGAACTAGGACTTCCGGAAAAACACATCCCACTGGGGGATATGTACACCGATAAACTCATCTTT	CALGELGLPEKHIPLGDMYTDKLIF
TRDD3	TRDV3	15	medium-sized	TRDJ1	TGTGCCTTTAACTTCAACTGGGGGATAAAAAGTAAACTCATCTTT	CAFNFNWGIKSKLIF
TRDD3	TRDV2	16	many	TRDJ1	TGTGCCTGTGACGCCTTACTGGGGGATACGCCCGATAAACTCATCTTT	CACDALLGDTPDKLIF
TRDD3	TRDV1	25	many	TRDJ1	TGTGCTCTTGGGGAACTAGATTCCGGGGCGGAACCGCGGCCTTGCTTCTACTGGGGGATGGGGAAACTCATCTTT	CALGELDSGAEPRPCFYWGMGKLIF
TRDD3	TRDV1	22	many	TRDJ1	TGTGCTCTTGGGCCATATTGGGCCTTCACCTTTACTGGGGGATCGAGAACCGATAAACTCATCTTT	CALGPYWAFTFTGGSRTDKLIF
NA	TRDV1	20	many	TRDJ1	TGTGCTCTTGGGGACCTAAAGCGTAGTCTCGGGCACCCGTACACCGATAAACTCATCTTT	CALGDLKRSLGHPYTDKLIF
TRDD3	TRDV3	19	many	TRDJ1	TGTGCCTCTACATGCTGGGGGAGACAACCTTTCTCGTACACCGATAAACTCATCTTT	CASTCWGRQPFSYTDKLIF
TRDD3	TRDV1	17	few	TRDJ1	TGTGCTCTTGGGTTTTCCTGGGGGAGGTCGTACACCGATAAACTCATCTTT	CALGFSWGRSYTDKLIF
TRDD3	TRDV1	19	many	TRDJ1	TGTGCTCTTGGGGAACTAGTATCCCGGTGGGGGATACCCACCGATAAACTCATCTTT	CALGELVSRWGIPTDKLIF
TRDD3	TRDV1	21	many	TRDJ1	TGTGCTCTTGGGGAACGCCCCCCCCCGGGGGATACGCCCCGTGGGGCCGATAAACTCATCTTT	CALGERPPPGDTPRGADKLIF
NA	TRDV1	13	NA	TRDJ1	TGTGCTCTGAAGCCGGGGATTGGCGATAAACTCATCTTT	CALKPGIGDKLIF
NA	TRDV1	15	many	TRDJ1	TGTGCTCTTGGGGACTTCCTTGGGATGTCCGATAAACTCATCTTT	CALGDFLGMSDKLIF
NA	TRDV1	19	many	TRDJ1	TGTGCTCTTGGGGAACGCGGGGCCTTCCTAGGCTGGGGGACCGATAAACTCATCTTT	CALGERGAFLGWGTDKLIF
NA	TRDV1	22	medium-sized	TRDJ1	TGTGCTCTTGGGGAACGGTGCCCCCAAAAGTGGGTGACACGAGGGGCCCCCGATAAACTCATCTTT	CALGERCPQKWVTRGAPDKLIF
TRDD3	TRDV1	21	many	TRDJ2	TGTGCTCTTGGGGATCCTTCCTCCGGTCCACTGGGGGATACGGGGAGAGCACAACTCTTCTTT	CALGDPSSGPLGDTGRAQLFF
TRDD3	TRDV3	15	many	TRDJ1	TGTGCCTTTGTAAGGCACCTACTGGGGGATATAGGACTCATCTTT	CAFVRHLLGDIGLIF
NA	TRDV1	16	NA	TRDJ1	TGTGCTCTTGGGGAAAAGACCAACCCTTACACCGATAAACTCATCTTT	CALGEKTNPYTDKLIF
TRDD2	TRDV1	23	many	TRDJ2	TGTGCCCTTGGGGACCGGGGGGCCTTCCTGACCGCTTACTGGTGGACCCAGACAGCACAACTCTTCTTT	CALGDRGAFLTAYWWTQTAQLFF
NA	TRDV1	21	many	TRDJ1	TGTGCTCTTGGGGAACTTCTCTATCCCTGGAGGATACCACAAGTTGGCGATAAACTCATCTTT	CALGELLYPWRIPQVGDKLIF
NA	TRAV29/DV5	17	many	TRDJ1	TGTGCAGCAAGCGCAAAAGGCTTCCTTCAGTACACCGATAAACTCATCTTT	CAASAKGFLQYTDKLIF
TRDD3	TRDV1	20	few	TRDJ1	TGTGCTCTTGGGGTCAAGTACTGGGGGATCCCTCCTCCTGGCCCCGATAAACTCATCTTT	CALGVKYWGIPPPGPDKLIF
TRDD3	TRDV1	18	many	TRDJ1	TGTGCTCTTGGGGAACCTTCTACTGGGGATACGTACACCGATAAACTCATCTTT	CALGEPSTGDTYTDKLIF
NA	TRDV1	25	many	TRDJ1	TGTGCTCTTGGGGAAAGCCTAGTTTACCCTTCCTACTTACTGGGGGTCTCCCTTTACACCGATAAACTCATCTTT	CALGESLVYPSYLLGVSLYTDKLIF
NA	TRDV1	17	many	TRDJ1	TGTGCTCTTGGGGAACTTGGTTCTACCTGGTACACCGATAAACTCATCTTT	CALGELGSTWYTDKLIF
NA	TRDV1	22	medium-sized	TRDJ1	TGTGCTCTTGGGGAGCCTCTTCATCTTCCTTCTAGTACTGGGGTGCACACCGATAAACTCATCTTT	CALGEPLHLPSSTGVHTDKLIF
TRDD3	TRDV3	19	many	TRDJ1	TGTGCCTTTAAACCCTTCCTCTACTGGGGGGATACTTACACCGATAAACTCATCTTT	CAFKPFLYWGDTYTDKLIF
TRDD3	TRDV1	21	medium-sized	TRDJ1	TGTGCTCTTGGGGAACCCCCCTTCCCCTCAATCGGGGGATACGGGGCCGATAAACTCATCTTT	CALGEPPFPSIGGYGADKLIF
NA	TRDV1	15	many	TRDJ1	TGTGCCTTATCGGTAGGGGATTGGGGCACCGATAAACTCATCTTT	CALSVGDWGTDKLIF
TRDD3	TRDV1	22	medium-sized	TRDJ1	TGTGCTCTTGGGGAACTTGGCCCTCTCAAAGTACTGGGGGATCCGAACACCGATAAACTCATCTTT	CALGELGPLKVLGDPNTDKLIF
NA	TRDV1	20	many	TRDJ3	TGTGCTCTTGGGGAAGCGGGTTCCGAGGGTACCTCCTGGGACACCCGACAGATGTTTTTC	CALGEAGSEGTSWDTRQMFF
NA	TRDV1	16	many	TRDJ1	TGTGCTCTTGGGCCTGGAGGGATTTTTTACACCGATAAACTCATCTTT	CALGPGGIFYTDKLIF
NA	TRDV1	18	many	TRDJ1	TGTGCTCTTGGGGAACTATGCGTCCTACTGTGGGGGTCCGATAAACTCATCTTT	CALGELCVLLWGSDKLIF
TRDD3	TRDV1	19	many	TRDJ1	TGTGCTCTTGGGGAACCGGGGACGTGTCCTGGGGGGTACACCGATAAACTCATCTTT	CALGEPGTCPGGYTDKLIF
NA	TRDV1	20	many	TRDJ1	TGTGCTCTTGGGGAATCTACCTTTCCCCTTCCACAGTTGTACTGCTGTAAACTCATCTTT	CALGESTFPLPQLYCCKLIF
TRDD3	TRAV29/DV5	24	few	TRDJ1	TGTGCAGCAAGCGCGGGTAGAGTCGGGTGGGATCCTAGACTGGGGGATAGGTTTACAGATAAACTCATCTTT	CAASAGRVGWDPRLGDRFTDKLIF
TRDD2	TRDV1	22	NA	TRDJ1	TGTGCTCTTGGGGAACCTCTTTTCCTACGGCCTACACTTTTGGAGTGCACCGATAAACTCATCTTT	CALGEPLFLRPTLLECTDKLIF
TRDD3	TRDV1	16	many	TRDJ1	TGTGCTCTTGGGGAACGTCCAGTACTGGGGGTATACAAACTCATCTTT	CALGERPVLGVYKLIF
NA	TRDV1	19	NA	TRDJ2	TGTGCTCTTGGGGAACTCGGGCTCCTACGGGTGGATTTGACAGCACAACTCTTCTTT	CALGELGLLRVDLTAQLFF
TRDD3	TRDV1	24	many	TRDJ1	TGTGCTCTTGGGGAACTTATACGGGTACAGCTGGGGGATAAAGGTGTTTGGTACACCGATAAACTCATCTTT	CALGELIRVQLGDKGVWYTDKLIF